A selection of T cell receptor beta chains follows, all from one sample in a study of glioma-infiltrating T cells after dendritic cell vaccination. Method: immunoSEQ multiplex PCR; TCRdb's copy keeps in-frame clones and lacks some. Counted here are 65,000 or so clones, about nine tenths occurring once; the ten biggest clones make up approximately 10%. The starting material was blood, obtained after dendritic cell vaccination. These receptors were collected from a human donor with glioblastoma. Both conserved end residues are part of each CDR3. The order of the fields is clone size, J gene, V gene, D gene, CDR3 protein, CDR3 DNA. The D gene is left open where the match is weak. Expanded clones are given a class, and other clones once, few, many or no size at all.

.	TRBJ2-4	TRBV25-1	TRBD1	CASSTGGIKKNIQYF	TGTGCCAGCAGTACAGGGGGGATTAAGAAAAACATTCAGTACTTC
once	TRBJ2-2	TRBV20-1	.	CSASRTGELFF	TGCAGTGCTAGTCGTACCGGGGAGCTGTTTTTT
.	TRBJ2-4	TRBV5-4	TRBD1	CASSAAGGLAKNIQYF	TGTGCCAGCAGCGCAGCAGGGGGTTTAGCCAAAAACATTCAGTACTTC
.	TRBJ2-4	TRBV15	.	CATSNDLGSNIQYF	TGTGCCACCAGCAACGATCTCGGGAGTAACATTCAGTACTTC
.	TRBJ2-7	TRBV6-5	.	CASSNPEQGYEQYF	TGTGCCAGCAGTAATCCAGAACAGGGCTACGAGCAGTACTTC
.	TRBJ1-2	TRBV19	TRBD1	CASSPGQGYGYTF	TGTGCCAGTAGTCCGGGACAGGGCTATGGCTACACCTTC
.	TRBJ2-1	TRBV7-8	.	CASSLESFEQFF	TGTGCCAGCAGCTTAGAGAGTTTTGAGCAGTTCTTC
.	TRBJ2-4	TRBV5-6	.	CASSFWEAGGNIQYF	TGTGCCAGCAGCTTTTGGGAGGCCGGCGGAAACATTCAGTACTTC
.	TRBJ2-7	TRBV2	TRBD1	CASSEEAGQGYEQYF	TGTGCCAGCAGTGAAGAAGCGGGACAGGGCTACGAGCAGTACTTC
.	TRBJ1-3	TRBV4-1	.	CASSQVMVTGNTIYF	TGCGCCAGCAGCCAAGTAATGGTTACAGGAAACACCATATATTTT
.	TRBJ1-5	TRBV6-1	TRBD1	CASSERTGLGLGNQPQHF	TGTGCCAGCAGTGAACGGACAGGGCTGGGGCTGGGCAATCAGCCCCAGCATTTT
.	TRBJ2-7	TRBV5-5	TRBD2	CASSLVGSGGQYEQYF	TGTGCCAGCAGCTTGGTGGGTAGCGGGGGGCAGTACGAGCAGTACTTC
.	TRBJ1-2	TRBV29-1	.	CSVESPKVAYTF	TGCAGCGTTGAGAGCCCCAAGGTAGCCTACACCTTC
.	TRBJ2-5	TRBV15	TRBD2	CATSRESSGVETQYF	TGTGCCACCAGCAGAGAATCTAGCGGGGTAGAGACCCAGTACTTC
.	TRBJ1-1	TRBV25-1	.	CASRQNRGGNTEAFF	TGTGCCAGCCGCCAAAACCGAGGGGGAAACACTGAAGCTTTCTTT
.	TRBJ2-7	TRBV19	TRBD1	CASSPAPQRDRNYEQYF	TGTGCCAGTAGTCCAGCCCCTCAACGGGACAGAAACTACGAGCAGTACTTC
.	TRBJ2-1	TRBV4-2	TRBD2	CASSQGAGGRWGEQFF	TGTGCCAGCAGCCAAGGAGCGGGGGGACGCTGGGGCGAGCAGTTCTTC
.	TRBJ1-5	TRBV19	TRBD1	CASSIPTGRKPQHF	TGTGCCAGTAGTATCCCGACAGGGAGAAAGCCCCAGCATTTT
.	TRBJ2-7	TRBV6-5	TRBD2	CAIGLAGSYEQYF	TGTGCCATCGGACTAGCGGGCTCTTACGAGCAGTACTTC
.	TRBJ2-7	TRBV4-1	.	CASSYSSFTGSSYEQYF	TGCGCCAGCAGCTACTCATCGTTTACAGGGAGCTCCTACGAGCAGTACTTC
few	TRBJ1-2	TRBV6-6	.	CASSYIDGYTF	TGTGCCAGCAGTTACATAGATGGCTACACCTTC
.	TRBJ2-3	TRBV6-5	.	CASSYRDWADTQYF	TGTGCCAGCAGTTATCGGGACTGGGCAGATACGCAGTATTTT
few	TRBJ1-2	TRBV9	TRBD1	CASSQRLWDRNRQELNYGYTF	TGTGCCAGCAGCCAAAGGTTGTGGGACAGAAACCGCCAGGAACTTAACTATGGCTACACCTTC
few	TRBJ1-1	TRBV5-1	.	CASSITGTMNTEAFF	TGCGCCAGCAGTATTACAGGGACGATGAACACTGAAGCTTTCTTT
.	TRBJ2-7	TRBV20-1	.	CSATSDREQYF	TGCAGTGCCACGTCAGACAGAGAGCAGTACTTC
.	TRBJ1-6	TRBV7-2	TRBD1	CASSLTGGANNSPLHF	TGTGCCAGCAGCCTTACAGGGGGCGCCAATAATTCACCCCTCCACTTT
.	TRBJ2-1	TRBV7-3	.	CASSLGGQSLNEQFF	TGTGCCAGCAGCTTAGGTGGCCAGTCTCTGAATGAGCAGTTCTTC
.	TRBJ2-3	TRBV30	TRBD2	CAWCTSGGWSDTQYF	TGTGCCTGGTGCACAAGCGGGGGGTGGTCAGATACGCAGTATTTT
.	TRBJ2-6	TRBV5-1	TRBD1	CASRMTGAGANVLTF	TGCGCCAGCAGAATGACAGGGGCTGGGGCCAACGTCCTGACTTTC
.	TRBJ2-1	TRBV9	TRBD2	CASSVDGGRYNEQFF	TGTGCCAGCAGCGTAGATGGCGGGAGGTACAATGAGCAGTTCTTC
.	TRBJ2-1	TRBV5-1	.	CASSLEAGKHNEQFF	TGCGCCAGCAGCTTGGAAGCCGGGAAACACAATGAGCAGTTCTTC
.	TRBJ2-5	TRBV5-4	TRBD2	CASSSGLAPLGETQYF	TGTGCCAGCAGCTCCGGACTAGCTCCATTGGGGGAGACCCAGTACTTC
.	TRBJ1-1	TRBV10-3	.	CAIKEGVDTEAFF	TGTGCCATCAAGGAGGGCGTCGACACTGAAGCTTTCTTT
.	TRBJ1-4	TRBV5-1	TRBD1	CASSKGQGAEKLFF	TGCGCCAGCAGTAAAGGACAGGGCGCCGAAAAACTGTTTTTT
.	TRBJ1-3	TRBV10-3	TRBD1	CAISSPGQLRSGNTIYF	TGTGCCATCAGTTCGCCGGGACAGCTTCGCTCTGGAAACACCATATATTTT
.	TRBJ1-1	TRBV6-5	.	CASSSTSLMNTEAFF	TGTGCCAGCAGTTCCACGTCACTGATGAACACTGAAGCTTTCTTT
.	TRBJ1-2	TRBV15	TRBD1	CATSRENRGNYGYTF	TGTGCCACCAGCAGAGAAAACAGGGGAAACTATGGCTACACCTTC
.	TRBJ1-1	TRBV29-1	.	CSLADRNTEAFF	TGCAGCCTGGCGGACAGGAACACTGAAGCTTTCTTT
.	TRBJ2-1	TRBV18	.	CASSPGSSYNEQFF	TGTGCCAGCTCACCGGGGAGCTCCTACAATGAGCAGTTCTTC
.	TRBJ1-3	TRBV19	.	CASSIVAESGNTIYF	TGTGCCAGTAGTATTGTGGCGGAATCTGGAAACACCATATATTTT
.	TRBJ2-5	TRBV7-9	.	CASSPGQYQETQYF	TGTGCCAGCAGCCCTGGACAGTACCAAGAGACCCAGTACTTC
few	TRBJ2-7	TRBV6-5	TRBD1	CASSRGTGSEQYF	TGTGCCAGCAGTCGCGGGACAGGGTCCGAGCAGTACTTC
.	TRBJ2-7	TRBV7-2	.	CASSLPDLRYEQYF	TGTGCCAGCAGCTTACCTGATTTGAGGTACGAGCAGTACTTC